This entry lists 29 T cell receptor beta chains sequenced from one sample in a study of Ad26.COV2.S vaccination and SARS-CoV-2 variants. Method: immunoSEQ multiplex PCR; TCRdb's copy keeps in-frame clones and lacks some. This table holds about 680,000 clones, roughly 90% found once. Treatment defined: around 19 received Ad26.COV2.S at low or high dose, single or two shots; 5 received placebo; per-sample allocation not given. The samples date from day 63 after the first vaccine or placebo injection. This specimen was peripheral blood, taken in a trial of Ad26.COV2.S vaccine versus placebo. The source is a person between 18 and 59 years old who received the Ad26.COV2.S COVID-19 vaccine or a placebo.

CDR3 residues: CASSLDRGGEQYF. The CDR3 DNA sequence: TGTGCCAGCAGCCTCGACAGGGGCGGCGAGCAGTACTTC. The chain has TRBV12-3 or TRBV12-4 and TRBJ2-7; 8 bases map to TRBD1. The J segment lost 6 bases and the V segment lost 6 bases, leaving 7 bases of the junction unmatched. This CDR3 has 13 residues.

The chain recombines TRBV29-1 with TRBJ2-3; TRBD2 might be the D (5 bases). Trimming stripped 7 bases from V and 5 bases from J, with 19 bases between. The germline V gene has CDR1 SQVTM and CDR2 ANQGSEA. This CDR3 spans 14 amino acids. The CDR3 sequence: CSAWERARRDTQYF. The CDR3 DNA reads as TGCAGCGCTTGGGAGAGGGCCCGGAGAGATACGCAGTATTTT.

Only a few counts were recorded for this clone. This chain uses TRBV6-5 with TRBJ1-4; 8 positions match TRBD1. The V gene end was trimmed by 5 bases and the J gene end by 6 bases; junction bases not matched to a gene: 5. The CDR3 sequence is 14 residues long. Germline V gene lookup returns CDR1 MNHEY and CDR2 SVGAGI. Here the CDR3 reads CASSPQGGHEKLFF. The CDR3 region has the DNA TGTGCCAGCAGTCCACAGGGGGGCCATGAAAAACTGTTTTTT.

The rearrangement uses TRBV1 and TRBJ2-1; the D call in the table, TRBD2, was not verified against the DNA. TRBV1 is given as a pseudogene. This CDR3 is 18 amino acids long. The CDR3 here is CTSSHGAGGDPSYNEQFF. In DNA, the CDR3 is TGCACCAGCAGCCACGGAGCGGGGGGGGATCCCTCCTACAATGAGCAGTTCTTC.

The rearrangement uses TRBV11-3 and TRBJ1-5; no firm D call. Germline CDR1 is SGHNT and CDR2 is YENEEA. The V and J ends lost 5 bases and 15 bases respectively, with 17 bases between them. The CDR3 sequence is 12 residues long. This CDR3 is CASSPGFLSLHF. The CDR3 nucleotides read TGTGCCAGCAGCCCCGGTTTTCTTTCTCTGCATTTT. The variable domain in full, completed from reference TRBV11-3 and TRBJ1-5, reads EAGVVQSPRYKIIEKKQPVAFWCNPISGHNTLYWYLQNLGQGPELLIRYENEEAVDDSQLPKDRFSAERLKGVDSTLKIQPAELGDSAVYLCASSPGFLSLHFGDGTRLSIL.

The chain couples TRBV19 to TRBJ2-1; 7 positions agree with TRBD1. The CDR3 has 16 amino acids. After removal of 5 bases from V and 0 bases from J, the junction contained 7 bases not matched to a gene. The germline V gene has CDR1 LNHDA and CDR2 SQIVND (reference sequence). The CDR3 region has the DNA TGTGCCAGTAGTCCACAGGGGCGAGGCTCCTACAATGAGCAGTTCTTC. This translates into CASSPQGRGSYNEQFF.

The V gene is TRBV5-6, the J gene TRBJ2-7, with D perhaps TRBD2 (6 bases). The germline V gene has CDR1 SGHDT and CDR2 YYEEEE. V was pared by 0 bases and J by 2 bases, with 9 bases between. This CDR3 has 14 amino acids. CDR3 DNA sequence: TGTGCCAGCAGCTTGGATCGGGAGACCTACGAGCAGTACTTC. Encoded protein: CASSLDRETYEQYF.

This clone was seen just once. This chain uses TRBV5-4 with TRBJ1-1; 7 bases align to TRBD1. The CDR3 contains 14 residues. V was clipped by 4 bases and J by 1 base; unmatched bases: 4. Germline V gene sequence: CDR1 SGHNT, CDR2 YYREEE (reference sequence). Here the CDR3 reads CASSMTGTNTEAFF. CDR3 DNA sequence: TGTGCCAGCAGCATGACAGGGACGAACACTGAAGCTTTCTTT.

V is TRBV15 and J is TRBJ1-6; a weak D match, TRBD1 (6 bases). Germline assignment: CDR1 LNHNV and CDR2 YYDKDF (reference sequence). Trimming shortened V by 0 bases and J by 9 bases, and 15 bases separated the two germline ends. The CDR3 totals 16 residues. The CDR3 protein is CATSREQQGVGSPLHF. The CDR3 region has the DNA TGTGCCACCAGCAGAGAGCAACAGGGCGTGGGTTCACCCCTCCACTTT.

The genes are TRBV27 and TRBJ1-1, with D unresolved. V gave up 7 bases and J gave up 0 bases, with 15 bases separating them. This CDR3 has 15 amino acids. Germline lookup yields CDR1 MNHEY and CDR2 SMNVEV (reference sequence). The CDR3 loop is CASNSPAGMNTEAFF. The DNA for the CDR3 is TGTGCCAGCAATTCACCGGCAGGAATGAACACTGAAGCTTTCTTT.

Points on this clone: The identical CDR3 is also encoded by other nucleotide sequences in the sample. J is TRBJ2-2 and V is TRBV5-1, with a tentative D call TRBD1 (6 bases). The CDR3 totals 15 residues. Deletions cut 4 bases from V and 0 bases from J, with 10 bases between. Germline lookup yields CDR1 SGHRS and CDR2 YFSETQ. CDR3 DNA sequence: TGCGCCAGCAGCCCCGGGACACCGAACACCGGGGAGCTGTTTTTT. Its protein product is CASSPGTPNTGELFF.

The chain couples TRBV3-1 (or the pseudogene TRBV3-2) to TRBJ1-3; 7 bases are a match to TRBD1. The CDR3 length is 15 residues. V lost 0 bases to trimming and J lost 9 bases; unmatched junction nucleotides: 8. Germline V CDR1 and CDR2: LGHDT, YNNKEL (reference sequence). The CDR3 loop reads CASSQEKTGWSTIYF. CDR3 DNA: TGTGCCAGCAGCCAAGAAAAGACAGGGTGGAGCACCATATATTTT.

CDR3 residues: CASGWGGEKLFF. The CDR3 coding sequence is TGTGCCAGCGGATGGGGCGGTGAAAAACTGTTTTTT. The rearrangement uses TRBV6-5 and TRBJ1-4; D might be TRBD1 (5 bases). This CDR3 is built from 12 residues. Germline CDR1 is MNHEY and CDR2 is SVGAGI. The V end was cut by 8 bases, the J end by 7 bases, with 11 bases between.

V and J are TRBV18 and TRBJ1-6, with 8 bases fitting TRBD1. V lost 3 bases and J lost 8; bases outside the gene matches: 0. From germline, CDR1 is KGHSH and CDR2 LQKENI. The CDR3 consists of 13 residues. In DNA form, the CDR3 reads TGTGCCAGCTCACCGACAGGGGATTCACCCCTCCACTTT. It is translated as CASSPTGDSPLHF.

The chain combines TRBV6-5 with TRBJ2-7; 7 nucleotides align to TRBD1. Germline-derived CDR1 and CDR2 are MNHEY and SVGAGI. V lost 2 bases to trimming and J lost 0 bases; unmatched junction nucleotides: 4. The CDR3 covers 15 residues. CDR3 protein: CASSYTGVSSYEQYF. The CDR3 bases are TGTGCCAGCAGTTACACAGGGGTCAGCTCCTACGAGCAGTACTTC.

The chain recombines TRBV3-1 (or the pseudogene TRBV3-2) with TRBJ1-4, with TRBD1 identical over 9 bases. Germline V gene data show CDR1 as LGHDT and CDR2 as YNNKEL (reference sequence). Trimming cost V 6 bases and J 6 bases; bases outside gene matches: 2. This CDR3 contains 13 residues. The CDR3 DNA reads TGTGCCAGCAGTCGGACAGGGGATGAAAAACTGTTTTTT. This gives the protein CASSRTGDEKLFF.

The rearrangement links TRBV5-1 to TRBJ2-1; D is perhaps TRBD2 (6 bases). V was trimmed by 4 bases and J by 0 bases, leaving 14 bases between them. Germline V lookup: CDR1 SGHRS, CDR2 YFSETQ. The CDR3 covers 16 residues. CDR3 residues: CASSSRDLGSYNEQFF. The CDR3 nucleotides are TGCGCCAGCAGCAGCCGGGACTTAGGCTCCTACAATGAGCAGTTCTTC.

The V call is TRBV6-6, the J call TRBJ2-1; the D is unclear. This CDR3 region has 14 residues. Trimming shortened V by 7 bases and J by 1 base, and 11 bases separated the two germline ends. Germline CDR1 is MNHNY and CDR2 is SVGAGI (reference sequence). The CDR3 reads CASNEAASYNEQFF. DNA of the CDR3: TGTGCCAGCAATGAGGCTGCGTCCTACAATGAGCAGTTCTTC.

In the case of this clone: This same CDR3 is encoded by further DNA sequences in the sample. The V call is TRBV12-5, the J call TRBJ2-7; maybe TRBD2 (5 bases). Trimming removed 7 bases from V and 0 bases from J, with 10 bases in between. The germline CDR1 and CDR2 sequences are LGHNT and FRNRAP. The length of the CDR3 is 13 residues. The CDR3 loop reads CASARDSSYEQYF. The DNA of the CDR3 is TGTGCTAGTGCTCGGGATAGCTCCTACGAGCAGTACTTC.

The chain combines TRBV4-1 with TRBJ2-2; 8 nucleotides agree with TRBD1. The germline V gene has CDR1 MGHRA and CDR2 YSYEKL. The CDR3 spans 18 residues. Losses at the gene ends were 3 bases for V and 4 bases for J; bases not matched to a gene: 13. Here the CDR3 reads CASSQGSAGTGPTGELFF. The CDR3 DNA sequence: TGCGCCAGCAGCCAGGGAAGTGCCGGGACAGGCCCCACCGGGGAGCTGTTTTTT.

This chain uses TRBV11-3 with TRBJ2-2, with D perhaps TRBD1 (6 bases). V was shortened by 1 base and J by 3 bases, with 12 bases between the two germline ends. This CDR3 region has 16 residues. The germline V gene has CDR1 SGHNT and CDR2 YENEEA. As DNA, the CDR3 is TGTGCCAGCAGCTTAGCAGGGGCGTCTCACACCGGGGAGCTGTTTTTT. This sequence encodes CASSLAGASHTGELFF. The full variable domain, with the rest looked up from reference TRBV11-3 and TRBJ2-2, is EAGVVQSPRYKIIEKKQPVAFWCNPISGHNTLYWYLQNLGQGPELLIRYENEEAVDDSQLPKDRFSAERLKGVDSTLKIQPAELGDSAVYLCASSLAGASHTGELFFGEGSRLTVL.

The rearrangement links TRBV24-1 to TRBJ2-1; a weak D match, TRBD2 (6 bases). Deletions cut 6 bases from V and 5 bases from J, with 10 bases between. The CDR3 is 13 amino acids. CDR1 is KGHDR and CDR2 is SFDVKD in the germline V gene. The CDR3 DNA sequence: TGTGCCACCAGTCCGGGCGGGGACAATGAGCAGTTCTTC. This sequence encodes CATSPGGDNEQFF.

This clone was seen more than once but under ten times. The same CDR3 arises from other DNA sequences in this sample as well. This chain joins TRBV7-9 and TRBJ2-7; no firm D call. CDR1 is SEHNR and CDR2 is FQNEAQ in the germline V gene (reference sequence). This CDR3 comprises 11 residues. V was trimmed by 5 bases and J by 3 bases, leaving 5 bases between them. CDR3 residues: CASSPNYEQYF. CDR3 DNA sequence: TGTGCCAGCAGCCCGAACTACGAGCAGTACTTC.

The V gene is TRBV10-3, the J gene TRBJ1-6; no clear D gene. Germline CDR1 reads ENHRY; CDR2 reads SYGVKD. The V gene lost 3 bases and the J gene lost 10 bases, with 7 bases spanning the gap. This CDR3 comprises 12 residues. CDR3 sequence: CAISDLRSPLHF. Written as DNA, the CDR3 is TGTGCCATCAGTGACTTACGGTCACCCCTCCACTTT.

The chain links TRBV4-2 to TRBJ2-2; D may correspond to TRBD1 or TRBD2 (5 bases each). The CDR3 consists of 17 residues. The V end was cut by 5 bases, the J end by 7 bases, with 23 bases between. Germline CDR1 and CDR2: LGHNA and YNFKEQ. Here the CDR3 reads CASSAGRAPETNGELFF. The CDR3 bases are TGTGCCAGCAGCGCAGGGAGAGCTCCGGAGACTAACGGGGAGCTGTTTTTT.

The chain couples TRBV5-8 to TRBJ1-1, with TRBD1 matching over 8 bases. CDR1 is SGHTS, CDR2 YDEGEE, per germline. The CDR3 has 14 amino acids. V lost 7 bases to trimming and J lost 5 bases; unmatched junction nucleotides: 10. CDR3 bases: TGTGCCAGCGGAATGGACAGGGTGGTGACTGAAGCTTTCTTT. Translating it yields CASGMDRVVTEAFF.

The genes are TRBV14 and TRBJ2-6, with D hard to call. V was shortened by 0 bases and J by 0 bases, with 9 bases between the two germline ends. The V gene's germline CDR1 is SGHDN and CDR2 FVKESK. The CDR3 spans 17 residues. The CDR3 DNA follows: TGTGCCAGCAGCCAAGAAAGTCCGTACTCTGGGGCCAACGTCCTGACTTTC. This encodes CASSQESPYSGANVLTF.

The chain couples TRBV11-1 to TRBJ1-1; no definite D call. V was trimmed by 5 bases and J by 3 bases, leaving 10 bases between them. The CDR3 consists of 13 residues. Germline V lookup: CDR1 SGHAT, CDR2 FQDESV (reference sequence). The CDR3 loop is CASSDGWYTEAFF. CDR3 nucleotides: TGTGCCAGCAGCGATGGCTGGTACACTGAAGCTTTCTTT.

The V gene is TRBV30, the J gene TRBJ1-1, with a tentative D call TRBD1 (6 bases). The V end lost 2 bases, the J end lost 5 bases, and 12 bases lay between the germline ends. The V gene's germline CDR1 is GTSNPN and CDR2 SVGIG (reference sequence). This CDR3 comprises 13 residues. CDR3 coding DNA: TGTGCCTGGAGTCCACAAGGGGGGACTGAAGCTTTCTTT. Translation gives CAWSPQGGTEAFF.